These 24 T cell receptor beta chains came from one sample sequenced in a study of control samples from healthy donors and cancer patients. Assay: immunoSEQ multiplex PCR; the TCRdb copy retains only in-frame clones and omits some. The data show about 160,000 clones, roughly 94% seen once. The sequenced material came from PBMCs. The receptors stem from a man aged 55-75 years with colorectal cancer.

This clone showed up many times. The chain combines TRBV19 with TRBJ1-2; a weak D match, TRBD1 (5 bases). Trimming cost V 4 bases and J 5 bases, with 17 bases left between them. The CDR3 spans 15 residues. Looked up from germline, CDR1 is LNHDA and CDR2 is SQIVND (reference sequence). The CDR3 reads CASSTQEGTGYGYTF. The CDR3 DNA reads TGTGCCAGTAGTACCCAGGAAGGGACTGGGTATGGCTACACCTTC.

The CDR3 loop is CASSPGTGNYGYTF. CDR3 coding DNA: TGTGCCAGCAGCCCTGGGACAGGCAACTATGGCTACACCTTC. The chain couples TRBV5-5 to TRBJ1-2; 8 nucleotides line up with TRBD1. V lost 4 bases to trimming and J lost 2 bases; unmatched junction nucleotides: 4. CDR1 and CDR2 (germline): SGHKS, YYEKEE (reference sequence). There are 14 residues in the CDR3. The full variable domain, completed using reference TRBV5-5 and TRBJ1-2, is DAGVTQSPTHLIKTRGQQVTLRCSPISGHKSVSWYQQVLGQGPQFIFQYYEKEERGRGNFPDRFSARQFPNYSSELNVNALLLGDSALYLCASSPGTGNYGYTFGSGTRLTVV.

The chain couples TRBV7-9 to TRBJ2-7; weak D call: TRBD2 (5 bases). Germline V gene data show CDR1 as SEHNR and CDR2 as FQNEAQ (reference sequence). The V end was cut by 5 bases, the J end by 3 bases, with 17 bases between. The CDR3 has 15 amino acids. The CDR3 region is CASSAARGPFYEQYF. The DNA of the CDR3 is TGTGCCAGCAGCGCGGCCCGGGGTCCCTTCTACGAGCAGTACTTC.

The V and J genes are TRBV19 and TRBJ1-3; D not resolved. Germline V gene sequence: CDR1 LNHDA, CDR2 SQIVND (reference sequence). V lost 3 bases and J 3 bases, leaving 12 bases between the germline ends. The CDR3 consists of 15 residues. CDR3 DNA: TGTGCCAGTAGTATCCTGGGAGATTTTGGAAACACCATATATTTT. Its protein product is CASSILGDFGNTIYF.

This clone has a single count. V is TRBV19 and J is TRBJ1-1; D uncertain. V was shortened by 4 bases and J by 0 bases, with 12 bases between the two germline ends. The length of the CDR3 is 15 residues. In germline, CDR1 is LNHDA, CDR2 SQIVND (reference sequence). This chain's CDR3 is CASSTLDAMNTEAFF. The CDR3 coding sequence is TGTGCCAGTAGTACTCTGGACGCGATGAACACTGAAGCTTTCTTT.

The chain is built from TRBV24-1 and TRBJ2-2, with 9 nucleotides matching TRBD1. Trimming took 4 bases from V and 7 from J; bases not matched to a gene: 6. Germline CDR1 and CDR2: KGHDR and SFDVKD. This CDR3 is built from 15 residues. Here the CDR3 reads CATSDPGQGLGELFF. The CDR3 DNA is TGTGCCACCAGTGACCCTGGACAGGGGCTCGGGGAGCTGTTTTTT.

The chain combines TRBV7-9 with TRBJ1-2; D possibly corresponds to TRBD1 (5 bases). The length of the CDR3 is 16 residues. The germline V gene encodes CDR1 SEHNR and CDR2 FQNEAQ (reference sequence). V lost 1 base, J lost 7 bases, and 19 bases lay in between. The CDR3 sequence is CASSLEVARGSGGYTF. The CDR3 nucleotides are TGTGCCAGCAGCTTAGAAGTGGCTCGGGGCTCGGGTGGCTACACCTTC.

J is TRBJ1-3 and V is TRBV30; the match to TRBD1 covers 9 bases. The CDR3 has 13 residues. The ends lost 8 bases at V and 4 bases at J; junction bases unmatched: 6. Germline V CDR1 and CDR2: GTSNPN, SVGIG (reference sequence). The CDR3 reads CAQTGGSGNTIYF. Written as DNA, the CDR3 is TGTGCCCAGACAGGGGGATCCGGAAACACCATATATTTT.

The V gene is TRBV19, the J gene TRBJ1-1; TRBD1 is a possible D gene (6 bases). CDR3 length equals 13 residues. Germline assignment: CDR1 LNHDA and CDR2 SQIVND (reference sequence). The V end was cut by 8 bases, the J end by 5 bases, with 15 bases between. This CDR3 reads CASATWGATEAFF. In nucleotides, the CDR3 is TGTGCCAGTGCTACCTGGGGGGCTACTGAAGCTTTCTTT.

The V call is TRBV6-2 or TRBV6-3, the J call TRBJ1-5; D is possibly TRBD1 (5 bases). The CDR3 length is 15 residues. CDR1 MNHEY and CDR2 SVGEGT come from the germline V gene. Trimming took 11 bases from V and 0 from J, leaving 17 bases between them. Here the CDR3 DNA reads TGTGCCCGCCGCCCACGACAGTATAGCAATCAGCCCCAGCATTTT. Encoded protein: CARRPRQYSNQPQHF.

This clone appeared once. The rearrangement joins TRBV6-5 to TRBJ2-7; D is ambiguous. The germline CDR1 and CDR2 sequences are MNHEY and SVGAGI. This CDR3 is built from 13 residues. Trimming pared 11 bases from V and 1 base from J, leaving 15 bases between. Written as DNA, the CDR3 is TGTGCCGCCACGGACGTCCCATCCTACGAGCAGTACTTC. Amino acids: CAATDVPSYEQYF.

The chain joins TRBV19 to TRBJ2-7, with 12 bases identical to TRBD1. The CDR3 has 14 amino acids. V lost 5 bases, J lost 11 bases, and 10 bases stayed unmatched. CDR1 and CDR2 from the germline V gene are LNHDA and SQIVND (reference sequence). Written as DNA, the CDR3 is TGTGCCAGTAGTCCCGGGACAGGGGGCGAATCGAAGTACTTC. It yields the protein CASSPGTGGESKYF. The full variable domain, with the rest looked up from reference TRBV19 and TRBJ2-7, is DGGITQSPKYLFRKEGQNVTLSCEQNLNHDAMYWYRQDPGQGLRLIYYSQIVNDFQKGDIAEGYSVSREKKESFPLTVTSAQKNPTAFYLCASSPGTGGESKYFGPGTRLTVT.

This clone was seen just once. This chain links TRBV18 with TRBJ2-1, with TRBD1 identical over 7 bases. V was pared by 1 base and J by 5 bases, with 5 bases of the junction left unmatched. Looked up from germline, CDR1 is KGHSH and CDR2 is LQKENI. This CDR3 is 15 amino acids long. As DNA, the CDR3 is TGTGCCAGCTCACCACGGAAAGGGGGCAACAATGAGCAGTTCTTC. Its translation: CASSPRKGGNNEQFF.

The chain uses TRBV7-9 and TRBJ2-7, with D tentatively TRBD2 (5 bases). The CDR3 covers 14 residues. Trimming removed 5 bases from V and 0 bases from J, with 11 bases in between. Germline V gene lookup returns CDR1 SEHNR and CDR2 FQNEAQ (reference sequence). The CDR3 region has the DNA TGTGCCAGCAGCCCCAGAGGAGGCTCCTACGAGCAGTACTTC. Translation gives CASSPRGGSYEQYF.

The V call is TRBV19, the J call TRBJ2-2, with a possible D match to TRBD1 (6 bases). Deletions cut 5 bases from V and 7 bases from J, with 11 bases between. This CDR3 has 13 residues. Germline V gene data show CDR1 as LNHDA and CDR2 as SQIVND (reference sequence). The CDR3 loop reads CASSERGYGELFF. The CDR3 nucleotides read TGTGCCAGTAGTGAAAGGGGGTACGGGGAGCTGTTTTTT.

CDR3 in amino acids: CASSPGDRGWTGELFF. DNA for the CDR3: TGTGCCAGCAGCCCCGGGGACAGGGGGTGGACCGGGGAGCTGTTTTTT. This chain uses TRBV3-1 (or the pseudogene TRBV3-2) with TRBJ2-2, with 11 positions matching TRBD1. The V gene end was trimmed by 4 bases and the J gene end by 5 bases; junction bases not matched to a gene: 6. The CDR3 spans 16 residues. Per germline, CDR1 LGHDT and CDR2 YNNKEL (reference sequence).

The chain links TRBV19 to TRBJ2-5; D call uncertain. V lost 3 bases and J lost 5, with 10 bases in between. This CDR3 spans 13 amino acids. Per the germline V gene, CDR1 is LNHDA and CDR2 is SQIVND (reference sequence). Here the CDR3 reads CASSIVRSETQYF. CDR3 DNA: TGTGCCAGTAGTATCGTGAGGTCGGAGACCCAGTACTTC.

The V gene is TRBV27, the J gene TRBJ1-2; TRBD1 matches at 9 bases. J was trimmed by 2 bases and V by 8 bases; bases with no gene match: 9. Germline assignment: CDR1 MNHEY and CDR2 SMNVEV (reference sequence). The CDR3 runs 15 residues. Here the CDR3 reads CASRPLGTGNYGYTF. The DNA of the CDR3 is TGTGCCAGCCGTCCCCTCGGGACAGGGAACTATGGCTACACCTTC.

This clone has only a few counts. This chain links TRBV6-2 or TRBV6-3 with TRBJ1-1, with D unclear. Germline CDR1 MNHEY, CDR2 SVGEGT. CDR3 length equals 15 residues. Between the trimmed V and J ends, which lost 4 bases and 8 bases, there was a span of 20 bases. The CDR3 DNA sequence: TGTGCCAGCAGTTTCCGCGGGAACGCGGTATTGGAAGCTTTCTTT. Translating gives CASSFRGNAVLEAFF.

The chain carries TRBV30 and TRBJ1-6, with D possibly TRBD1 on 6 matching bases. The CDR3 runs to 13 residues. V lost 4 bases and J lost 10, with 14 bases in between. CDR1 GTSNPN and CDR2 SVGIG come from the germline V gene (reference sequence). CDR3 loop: CAWNIQGGSPLHF. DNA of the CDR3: TGTGCCTGGAACATACAGGGAGGATCACCCCTCCACTTT.

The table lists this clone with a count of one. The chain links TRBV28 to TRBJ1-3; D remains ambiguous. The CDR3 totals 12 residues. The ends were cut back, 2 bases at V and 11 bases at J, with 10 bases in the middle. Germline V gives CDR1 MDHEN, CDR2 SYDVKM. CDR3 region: CASSLGEKAIYF. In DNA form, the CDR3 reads TGTGCCAGCAGTTTAGGGGAGAAGGCCATATATTTT.

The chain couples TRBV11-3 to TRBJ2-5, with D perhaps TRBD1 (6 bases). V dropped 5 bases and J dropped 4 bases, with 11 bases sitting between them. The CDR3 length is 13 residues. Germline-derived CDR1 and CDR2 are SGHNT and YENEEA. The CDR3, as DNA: TGTGCCAGCAGCCGGACAGAGATAGAGACCCAGTACTTC. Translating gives CASSRTEIETQYF.

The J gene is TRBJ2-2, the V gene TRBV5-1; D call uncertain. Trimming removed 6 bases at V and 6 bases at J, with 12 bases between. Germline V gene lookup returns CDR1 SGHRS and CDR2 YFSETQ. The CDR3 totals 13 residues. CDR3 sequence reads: CASTLDPAGELFF. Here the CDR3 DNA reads TGCGCCAGCACGTTGGACCCCGCCGGGGAGCTGTTTTTT.

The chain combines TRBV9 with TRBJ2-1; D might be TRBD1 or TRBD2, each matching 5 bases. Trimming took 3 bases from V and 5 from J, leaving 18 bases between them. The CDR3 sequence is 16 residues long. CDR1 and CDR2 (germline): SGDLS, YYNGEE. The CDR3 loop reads CASSAFSPLGDNEQFF. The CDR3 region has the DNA TGTGCCAGCAGCGCTTTCTCCCCGTTGGGGGACAATGAGCAGTTCTTC.